This TCR beta chain is drawn from a study of cytomegalovirus exposure and HLA in healthy donors. Study results and limitations: When a later analysis was performed, an Asian-associated ancestry cluster reportedly had fewer N-insertions than the roughly 690-donor mean. Researchers reported from a later analysis that most CMV-associated TCR beta chains appeared HLA-restricted.

On this clone itself: Its antigen is not known.

The PCR made use of 60 Vbeta and 13 Jbeta primers. Assay used: immunoSEQ multiplex PCR; TCRdb lists only in-frame clones, some missing. Among some 150,000 clones listed, 75% were seen once. This CDR3 comprises 16 residues. Trimming took 4 bases from V and 7 from J; bases not matched to a gene: 7. CDR1 and CDR2 from the germline V gene are MNHNS and SASEGT. The receptor was isolated from a young man in good health and CMV-seronegative. Material for sequencing was PBMCs. The chain employs TRBV6-1 and TRBJ1-6; 10 bases are a match to TRBD1. CDR3 loop: CASSVTGQGRNSPLHF. In nucleotides, the CDR3 is TGTGCCAGCAGTGTAACGGGACAGGGGCGGAATTCACCCCTCCACTTT.